Presented here are 28 T cell receptor beta chains from one specimen sequenced in a study of cytomegalovirus exposure and HLA in healthy donors. The method was immunoSEQ multiplex PCR; TCRdb's version includes in-frame clones alone and lacks a portion of them. The table lists under 150,000 clones, almost 85% of them singletons. Sequenced material: PBMCs. These receptors came from a woman in her 30s in good health and CMV-seronegative.

The gene calls are TRBV5-1 and TRBJ2-1, with 12 bases aligning to TRBD2. Germline lookup yields CDR1 SGHRS and CDR2 YFSETQ. The V gene end was trimmed by 0 bases and the J gene end by 1 base; junction bases not matched to a gene: 5. The CDR3 covers 18 residues. CDR3 sequence reads: CASSLGLAGARSYNEQFF. CDR3 sequence (DNA): TGCGCCAGCAGCTTGGGACTAGCGGGGGCCCGATCCTACAATGAGCAGTTCTTC. The whole variable domain, filled in from reference TRBV5-1 and TRBJ2-1, reads KAGVTQTPRYLIKTRGQQVTLSCSPISGHRSVSWYQQTPGQGLQFLFEYFSETQRNKGNFPGRFSGRQFSNSRSEMNVSTLELGDSALYLCASSLGLAGARSYNEQFFGPGTRLTVL.

This clone came up a few times. This chain links TRBV29-1 with TRBJ1-2; 9 nucleotides match TRBD1. In germline, CDR1 is SQVTM, CDR2 ANQGSEA. After removal of 6 bases from V and 4 bases from J, the junction contained 9 bases not matched to a gene. This CDR3 is 14 amino acids long. CDR3 protein: CSVLGGTGTYGYTF. CDR3 DNA sequence: TGCAGCGTCCTGGGGGGGACAGGGACCTATGGCTACACCTTC. The whole variable domain, filled in from reference TRBV29-1 and TRBJ1-2, reads SAVISQKPSRDICQRGTSLTIQCQVDSQVTMMFWYRQQPGQSLTLIATANQGSEATYESGFVIDKFPISRPNLTFSTLTVSNMSPEDSSIYLCSVLGGTGTYGYTFGSGTRLTVV.

The genes are TRBV10-2 and TRBJ2-7, with 10 bases that match TRBD1. The germline CDR1 and CDR2 sequences are WSHSY and SAAADI. Germline trimming cut 8 bases from V and 3 bases from J; bases unmatched to any gene: 7. CDR3 size: 14 residues. CDR3 protein: CASQRTGGVYEQYF. The CDR3 nucleotides are TGCGCCAGCCAGAGGACAGGGGGGGTCTACGAGCAGTACTTC.

CDR3 loop: CASSLGTSGSYEQYF. CDR3 nucleotides: TGTGCCAGCAGTTTGGGGACTAGCGGCTCCTACGAGCAGTACTTC. V and J are TRBV27 and TRBJ2-7, with 11 bases fitting TRBD2. There are 15 residues in the CDR3. Germline CDR1 reads MNHEY; CDR2 reads SMNVEV (reference sequence). V gave up 3 bases and J gave up 0 bases; unmatched junction bases: 1.

The V and J genes are TRBV6-6 and TRBJ1-2; tentative D call: TRBD1 (6 bases). The V gene's germline CDR1 is MNHNY and CDR2 SVGAGI (reference sequence). The V end lost 6 bases, the J end lost 5 bases, and 13 bases lay between the germline ends. The CDR3 runs 13 residues. The CDR3 loop reads CASRRDIAYGYTF. In nucleotides, the CDR3 is TGTGCCAGCAGGAGGGACATTGCTTATGGCTACACCTTC.

This clone was detected only once. Germline and junction disagree at one end, which may indicate a read error. The gene calls are TRBV7-7 and TRBJ2-5, with TRBD1 matching over 7 bases. CDR1 SSHAT and CDR2 FNYEAQ come from the germline V gene (reference sequence). CDR3 length equals 14 residues. The CDR3 nucleotides read TGTGCTAGCAGCCCGACAGGGTGGCGAGAGACCCAGTACTTC. As protein: CASSPTGWRETQYF.

The rearrangement links TRBV7-9 to TRBJ1-6; the D gene is possibly TRBD1 (5 bases). Germline V gene data show CDR1 as SEHNR and CDR2 as FQNEAQ (reference sequence). This CDR3 comprises 13 residues. V gave up 5 bases and J gave up 7 bases, with 9 bases separating them. CDR3 amino acids: CASSQTGNSPLHF. DNA for the CDR3: TGTGCCAGCAGCCAAACAGGAAATTCACCCCTCCACTTT.

J is TRBJ2-1 and V is TRBV2, with D perhaps TRBD1 (6 bases). V was clipped by 7 bases and J by 5 bases, with 18 bases between them. In germline, CDR1 is SNHLY, CDR2 FYNNEI. This CDR3 has 15 residues. The DNA for the CDR3 is TGTGCCAGCACTTTAAGGGGGTCTCAGGACAATGAGCAGTTCTTC. Translating gives CASTLRGSQDNEQFF.

This clone was recorded once. The chain links TRBV5-4 to TRBJ2-7; D is possibly TRBD2 (6 bases). Trimming took off 10 bases at V and 6 bases at J, with 20 bases between the two ends. Germline CDR1 reads SGHNT; CDR2 reads YYREEE (reference sequence). This CDR3 comprises 13 residues. This CDR3 reads CAARWGRQGEQYF. CDR3 bases: TGTGCCGCGAGGTGGGGGAGGCAAGGCGAGCAGTACTTC.

The chain employs TRBV6-6 and TRBJ1-1, with 8 bases that match TRBD1. Germline CDR1 MNHNY, CDR2 SVGAGI (reference sequence). CDR3 length equals 16 residues. Unmatched junction bases numbered 9, after V lost 2 bases and J lost 4 bases. The CDR3 protein is CASSYPTGDRGTEAFF. The DNA of the CDR3 is TGTGCCAGCAGTTACCCCACCGGAGACAGGGGCACTGAAGCTTTCTTT.

This CDR3 is CASSYRRGGYEQYF. CDR3 coding DNA: TGTGCCAGCAGTTACCGGCGGGGAGGTTACGAGCAGTACTTC. The rearrangement uses TRBV6-6 and TRBJ2-7, with D possibly TRBD2 on 6 matching bases. The V and J ends lost 2 bases and 4 bases respectively, with 12 bases between them. Germline lookup yields CDR1 MNHNY and CDR2 SVGAGI (reference sequence). The CDR3 runs 14 residues.

The CDR3 sequence: CAISELPTSGYTDTQYF. The CDR3 nucleotides are TGTGCCATCAGTGAGCTACCCACTAGCGGATACACAGATACGCAGTATTTT. This chain joins TRBV10-3 and TRBJ2-3, with 8 bases lining up with TRBD2. V was pared by 2 bases and J by 2 bases, with 9 bases of the junction left unmatched. The CDR3 is made up of 17 amino acids. The germline gives CDR1 ENHRY, CDR2 SYGVKD.

The V gene is TRBV28, the J gene TRBJ1-3; D uncertain. CDR1 and CDR2 from the germline V gene are MDHEN and SYDVKM. The V end was cut by 7 bases, the J end by 4 bases, with 11 bases between. CDR3 length: 13 amino acids. Here the CDR3 DNA reads TGTGCCAGCAAGAATCCAGGCGGAAACACCATATATTTT. Amino acids: CASKNPGGNTIYF.

The V call is TRBV5-4, the J call TRBJ2-2; D is unresolved. Germline V gene lookup returns CDR1 SGHNT and CDR2 YYREEE (reference sequence). This CDR3 has 14 residues. V gave up 1 base and J gave up 2 bases, with 6 bases separating them. This CDR3 is CASSLTRNTGELFF. DNA of the CDR3: TGTGCCAGCAGCTTGACACGAAACACCGGGGAGCTGTTTTTT.

The chain uses TRBV2 and TRBJ2-3; 7 bases match TRBD1. Trimming removed 3 bases from V and 4 bases from J; junction bases left unmatched: 7. This CDR3 has 15 residues. Germline CDR1 SNHLY, CDR2 FYNNEI. The CDR3 bases are TGTGCCAGCAGTGATAGGACAGGTGGCGCAGATACGCAGTATTTT. This gives the protein CASSDRTGGADTQYF.

The chain recombines TRBV6-5 with TRBJ1-2; weak D call: TRBD1 (6 bases). Germline CDR1 reads MNHEY; CDR2 reads SVGAGI. Trimming removed 4 bases from V and 7 bases from J, with 13 bases in between. The CDR3 consists of 13 residues. DNA of the CDR3: TGTGCCAGCAGTTCCCAGGGGTTAGGTGGCTACACCTTC. Residues: CASSSQGLGGYTF.

V gene TRBV6-1 combines with J gene TRBJ1-3; D remains ambiguous. The CDR3 runs 13 residues. Germline CDR1 reads MNHNS; CDR2 reads SASEGT. With 0 bases removed from V and 4 bases from J, the gap between germline ends came to 4 bases. The CDR3 protein is CASSEAGGNTIYF. CDR3 DNA: TGTGCCAGCAGTGAAGCGGGCGGAAACACCATATATTTT.

V is TRBV7-2 and J is TRBJ2-5, with 9 bases lining up with TRBD2. Germline V gene sequence: CDR1 SGHTA, CDR2 FQGNSA. The CDR3 spans 15 residues. V was pared by 5 bases and J by 2 bases, with 6 bases of the junction left unmatched. CDR3 sequence (DNA): TGTGCCAGCAGCAGAGGGACTAGCCTACAAGAGACCCAGTACTTC. Translating gives CASSRGTSLQETQYF.

The chain is built from TRBV7-9 and TRBJ1-1; tentatively, D is TRBD1 (6 bases). The CDR3 sequence is 14 residues long. CDR1 is SEHNR and CDR2 is FQNEAQ in the germline V gene (reference sequence). The V gene lost 4 bases and the J gene lost 8 bases, with 17 bases spanning the gap. The CDR3 sequence: CASSSSAGALEAFF. CDR3 bases: TGTGCCAGCAGCTCCTCCGCAGGGGCGTTGGAAGCTTTCTTT.

V usage is TRBV4-1 and J usage is TRBJ1-6; D possibly corresponds to TRBD1 (5 bases). This CDR3 has 15 amino acids. Trimming removed 4 bases at V and 7 bases at J, with 14 bases between. Germline V gives CDR1 MGHRA, CDR2 YSYEKL. CDR3 residues: CASSPPAGRNSPLHF. The CDR3 DNA reads as TGCGCCAGCAGCCCCCCGGCGGGGCGGAATTCACCCCTCCACTTT.

The J gene is TRBJ2-5, the V gene TRBV18; 10 positions match TRBD2. There are 16 residues in the CDR3. Trimming at V came to 1 base and at J to 1 base, leaving 3 bases not matched to a gene. Germline V gene lookup returns CDR1 KGHSH and CDR2 LQKENI. The DNA for the CDR3 is TGTGCCAGCTCACCACGCTCTAGCGGGGGCCAAGAGACCCAGTACTTC. Its protein product is CASSPRSSGGQETQYF.

This chain joins TRBV18 and TRBJ1-1, with unresolved D. This CDR3 region has 13 residues. The germline V gene encodes CDR1 KGHSH and CDR2 LQKENI. V was clipped by 5 bases and J by 7 bases, with 14 bases between them. The DNA for the CDR3 is TGTGCCAGCTCATCATCGGTACGGAGTGAAGCTTTCTTT. Protein product: CASSSSVRSEAFF.

This clone appeared once. The V gene is TRBV5-1, the J gene TRBJ2-5; 16 positions agree with TRBD2. The length of the CDR3 is 17 residues. CDR1 is SGHRS, CDR2 YFSETQ, per germline. J was trimmed by 0 bases and V by 5 bases; bases with no gene match: 4. In DNA, the CDR3 is TGCGCCAGCAGGCCGGGACTAGCGGGGGGGTACCAAGAGACCCAGTACTTC. This sequence encodes CASRPGLAGGYQETQYF.

The rearrangement uses TRBV15 and TRBJ1-5; TRBD1 is a possible D gene (5 bases). CDR1 is LNHNV and CDR2 is YYDKDF in the germline V gene (reference sequence). This CDR3 region has 16 residues. V was cut by 5 bases and J by 3 bases, with 17 bases left in between. CDR3 sequence: CATSRTMGGVNQPQHF. CDR3 DNA: TGTGCCACCAGCCGGACGATGGGGGGAGTCAATCAGCCCCAGCATTTT.

The chain carries TRBV2 and TRBJ2-1; no reliable D call. The germline CDR1 and CDR2 sequences are SNHLY and FYNNEI. Trimming pared 7 bases from V and 7 bases from J, leaving 8 bases between. CDR3 length: 11 residues. The CDR3 DNA follows: TGTGCCAGCACCCTAGTAAATGAGCAGTTCTTC. It translates to CASTLVNEQFF.

The V gene is TRBV7-9, the J gene TRBJ1-5, with no clear D. The CDR3 consists of 13 residues. Germline CDR1 is SEHNR and CDR2 is FQNEAQ (reference sequence). The V gene lost 5 bases and the J gene lost 4 bases, with 9 bases spanning the gap. The CDR3 loop is CASSDLENQPQHF. Written as DNA, the CDR3 is TGTGCCAGCAGCGACCTAGAAAATCAGCCCCAGCATTTT.

This chain joins TRBV6-5 and TRBJ2-7; tentatively, D is TRBD2 (5 bases). The CDR3 loop spans 13 amino acids. V lost 6 bases and J lost 1, with 10 bases in between. Germline V CDR1 and CDR2: MNHEY, SVGAGI. The CDR3 protein is CASSNPGSYEQYF. CDR3 in DNA: TGTGCCAGCAGCAACCCGGGATCCTACGAGCAGTACTTC.

The V gene is TRBV6-6, the J gene TRBJ1-1, with D maybe TRBD1 (5 bases). The V and J ends lost 6 bases and 13 bases respectively, with 15 bases between them. This CDR3 contains 11 residues. Germline V CDR1 and CDR2: MNHNY, SVGAGI (reference sequence). In nucleotides, the CDR3 is TGTGCCAGCAGCCAAGGGGCCGAGTTTTTCTTT. Protein product: CASSQGAEFFF.